The source of this TCR beta chain is a study of OX40 agonist ivuxolimab in advanced cancers. Background on the study: Recorded diagnoses for dose-escalation patients were hepatocellular carcinoma, melanoma, renal cell or head and neck cancer. Of the patients, three showed partial responses, one with hepatocellular carcinoma and two with cutaneous melanoma. General study findings and limits: Low levels of normalized T-cell clonal expansion also appeared in some nonresponders.

This table comes from immunoSEQ multiplex PCR, and its TCRdb copy is limited to in-frame clones, with some not included. In the table there are 70,000 or so clones, roughly 86% of which are singletons. With respect to this clone: Its antigen is still unknown.

Germline V gene sequence: CDR1 SGHRS, CDR2 YFSETQ. This CDR3 has 15 residues. V was shortened by 0 bases and J by 5 bases, with 11 bases between the two germline ends. This receptor was taken from an adult with an advanced solid tumor such as melanoma, head and neck, liver or kidney cancer. V is TRBV5-1 and J is TRBJ2-2; D may be TRBD2 (6 bases). Sequenced here: CD4+ or CD8+ T cells sorted from blood, sampled in a trial of the OX40 agonist ivuxolimab. CDR3 nucleotides: TGCGCCAGCAGCTTGGACAGGAGGGAGACCGGGGAGCTGTTTTTT. Translated: CASSLDRRETGELFF.